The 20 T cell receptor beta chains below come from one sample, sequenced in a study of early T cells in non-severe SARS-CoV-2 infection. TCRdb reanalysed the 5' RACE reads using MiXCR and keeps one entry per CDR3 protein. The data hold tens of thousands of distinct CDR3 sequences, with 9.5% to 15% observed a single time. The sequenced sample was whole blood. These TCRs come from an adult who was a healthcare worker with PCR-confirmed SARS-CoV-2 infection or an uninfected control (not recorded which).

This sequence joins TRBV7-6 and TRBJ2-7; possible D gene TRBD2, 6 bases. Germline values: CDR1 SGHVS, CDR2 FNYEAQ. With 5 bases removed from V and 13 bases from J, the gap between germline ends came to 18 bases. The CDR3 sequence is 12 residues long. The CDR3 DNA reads TGTGCCAGCAGCCGTTGGGGGGAGGACCCCTACTTC. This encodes CASSRWGEDPYF.

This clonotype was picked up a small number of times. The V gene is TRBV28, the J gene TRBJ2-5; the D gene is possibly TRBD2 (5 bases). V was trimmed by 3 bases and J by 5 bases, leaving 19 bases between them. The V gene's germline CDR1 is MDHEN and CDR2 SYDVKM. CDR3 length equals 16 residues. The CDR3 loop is CASSLAGTPGGETQYF. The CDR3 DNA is TGTGCCAGCAGTTTGGCGGGCACCCCAGGTGGGGAGACCCAGTACTTC.

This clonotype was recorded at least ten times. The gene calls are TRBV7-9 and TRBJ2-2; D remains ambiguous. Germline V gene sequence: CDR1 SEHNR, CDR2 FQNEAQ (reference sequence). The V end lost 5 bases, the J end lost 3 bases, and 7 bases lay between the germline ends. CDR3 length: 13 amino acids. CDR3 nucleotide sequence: TGTGCCAGCAGCATAATAGACACCGGGGAGCTGTTTTTT. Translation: CASSIIDTGELFF.

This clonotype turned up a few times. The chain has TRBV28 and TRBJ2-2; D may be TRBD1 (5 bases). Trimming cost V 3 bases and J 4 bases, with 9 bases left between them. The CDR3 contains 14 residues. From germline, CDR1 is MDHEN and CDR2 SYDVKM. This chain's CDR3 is CASSFSGFTGELFF. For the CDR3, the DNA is TGTGCCAGCAGTTTCTCAGGGTTCACCGGGGAGCTGTTTTTT.

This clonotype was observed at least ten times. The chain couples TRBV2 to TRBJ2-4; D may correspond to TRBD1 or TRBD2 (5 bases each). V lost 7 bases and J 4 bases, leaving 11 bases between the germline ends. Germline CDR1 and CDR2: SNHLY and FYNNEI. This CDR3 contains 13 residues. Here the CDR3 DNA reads TGTGCCAGCACGAGGGACGGAAAAAACATTCAGTACTTC. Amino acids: CASTRDGKNIQYF.

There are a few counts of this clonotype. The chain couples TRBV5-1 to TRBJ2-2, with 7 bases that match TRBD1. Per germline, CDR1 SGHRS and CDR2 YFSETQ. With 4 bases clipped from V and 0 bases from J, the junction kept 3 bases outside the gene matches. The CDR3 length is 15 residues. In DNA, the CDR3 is TGCGCCAGCAGCCCGGGACAGCCGAACACCGGGGAGCTGTTTTTT. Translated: CASSPGQPNTGELFF.

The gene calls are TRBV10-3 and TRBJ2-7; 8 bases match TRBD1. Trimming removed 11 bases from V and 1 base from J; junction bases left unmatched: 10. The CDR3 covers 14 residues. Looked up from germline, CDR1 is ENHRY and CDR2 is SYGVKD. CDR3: CAAMPGTGSYEQYF. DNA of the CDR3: TGTGCCGCTATGCCAGGGACAGGTTCCTACGAGCAGTACTTC.

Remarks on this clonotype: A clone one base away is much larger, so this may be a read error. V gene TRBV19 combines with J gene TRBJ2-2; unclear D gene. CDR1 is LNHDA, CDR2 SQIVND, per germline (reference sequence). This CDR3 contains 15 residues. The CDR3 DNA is TGTACCAGTAGTATTAAGGTCGGAGCTTCCGGGGAGCTGTTTTTT. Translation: CTSSIKVGASGELFF.

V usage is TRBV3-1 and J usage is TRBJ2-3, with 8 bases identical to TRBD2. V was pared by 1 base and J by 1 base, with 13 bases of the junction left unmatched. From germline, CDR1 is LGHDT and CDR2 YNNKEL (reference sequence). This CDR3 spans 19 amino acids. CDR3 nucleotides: TGTGCCAGCAGCCAAGGTTTAATAGCGGGGAACTCTGGCACAGATACGCAGTATTTT. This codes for CASSQGLIAGNSGTDTQYF.

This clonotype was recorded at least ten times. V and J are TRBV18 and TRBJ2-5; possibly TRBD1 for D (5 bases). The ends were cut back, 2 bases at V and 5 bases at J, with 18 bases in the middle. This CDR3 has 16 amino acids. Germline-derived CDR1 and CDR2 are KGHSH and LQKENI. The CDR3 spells CASSPEQRTLGETQYF. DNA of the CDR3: TGTGCCAGCTCACCAGAACAAAGGACACTCGGCGAGACCCAGTACTTC.

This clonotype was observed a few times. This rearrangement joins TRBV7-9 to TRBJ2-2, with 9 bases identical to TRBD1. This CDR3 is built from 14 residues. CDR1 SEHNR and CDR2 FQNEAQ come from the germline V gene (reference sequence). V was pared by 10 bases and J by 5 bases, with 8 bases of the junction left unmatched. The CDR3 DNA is TGTGCCACCCCGGGACAGGGCGATACCGGGGAGCTGTTTTTT. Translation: CATPGQGDTGELFF.

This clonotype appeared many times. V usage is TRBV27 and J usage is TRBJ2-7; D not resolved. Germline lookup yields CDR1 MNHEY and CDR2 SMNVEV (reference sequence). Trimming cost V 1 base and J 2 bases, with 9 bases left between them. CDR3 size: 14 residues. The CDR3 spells CASSLFFGAYEQYF. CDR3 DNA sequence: TGTGCCAGCAGTTTATTCTTTGGCGCCTACGAGCAGTACTTC.

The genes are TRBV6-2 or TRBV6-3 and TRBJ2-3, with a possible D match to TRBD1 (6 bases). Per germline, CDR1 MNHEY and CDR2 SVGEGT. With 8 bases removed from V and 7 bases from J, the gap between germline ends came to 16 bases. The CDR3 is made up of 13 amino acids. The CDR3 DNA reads TGTGCCAGCTCCAAGGACAGTCCCTATACGCAGTATTTT. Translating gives CASSKDSPYTQYF.

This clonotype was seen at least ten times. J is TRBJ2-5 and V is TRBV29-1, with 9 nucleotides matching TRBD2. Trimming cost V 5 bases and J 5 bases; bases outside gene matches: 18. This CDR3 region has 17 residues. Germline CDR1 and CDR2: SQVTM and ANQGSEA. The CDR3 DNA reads TGCAGCGTTAAGGGGCTAGCGGGACCGGGCCGGAGGGAGACCCAGTACTTC. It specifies CSVKGLAGPGRRETQYF. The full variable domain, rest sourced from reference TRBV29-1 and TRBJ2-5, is SAVISQKPSRDICQRGTSLTIQCQVDSQVTMMFWYRQQPGQSLTLIATANQGSEATYESGFVIDKFPISRPNLTFSTLTVSNMSPEDSSIYLCSVKGLAGPGRRETQYFGPGTRLLVL.

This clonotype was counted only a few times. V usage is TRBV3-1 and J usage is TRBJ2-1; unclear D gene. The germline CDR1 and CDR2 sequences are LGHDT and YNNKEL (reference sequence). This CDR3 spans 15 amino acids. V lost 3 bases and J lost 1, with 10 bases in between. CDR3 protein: CASSQFLPSYNEQFF. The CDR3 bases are TGTGCCAGCAGCCAGTTTCTTCCTTCCTACAATGAGCAGTTCTTC.

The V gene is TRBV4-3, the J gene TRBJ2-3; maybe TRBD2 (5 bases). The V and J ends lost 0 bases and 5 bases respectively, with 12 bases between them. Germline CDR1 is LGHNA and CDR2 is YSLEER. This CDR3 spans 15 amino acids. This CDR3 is CASSQDWAGIDTQYF. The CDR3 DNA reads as TGCGCCAGCAGCCAAGATTGGGCGGGTATAGATACGCAGTATTTT.

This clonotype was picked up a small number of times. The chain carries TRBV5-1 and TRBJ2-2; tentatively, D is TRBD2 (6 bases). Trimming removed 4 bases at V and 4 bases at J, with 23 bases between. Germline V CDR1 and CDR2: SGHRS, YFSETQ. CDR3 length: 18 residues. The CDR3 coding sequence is TGCGCCAGCAGCGCCTCGATGGGGCTCGGGAGCGGCACCGGGGAGCTGTTTTTT. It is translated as CASSASMGLGSGTGELFF.

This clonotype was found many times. As DNA, the CDR3 is TGTGCCAGCAGCTCTAGGGTGACAGATTCCGGAAACACCATATATTTT. Translation gives CASSSRVTDSGNTIYF. The chain carries TRBV7-9 and TRBJ1-3, with D perhaps TRBD1 (5 bases). The V end lost 4 bases, the J end lost 4 bases, and 17 bases lay between the germline ends. The CDR3 sequence is 16 residues long. Germline V gives CDR1 SEHNR, CDR2 FQNEAQ (reference sequence).

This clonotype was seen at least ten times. In DNA form, the CDR3 reads TGTGCCAGCAGCCTCCCTGGCCTTGATACGCAGTATTTT. Translated, it gives CASSLPGLDTQYF. The V gene is TRBV5-6, the J gene TRBJ2-3; D not certain. The CDR3 extends over 13 amino acids. Germline CDR1 and CDR2: SGHDT and YYEEEE. V gave up 4 bases and J gave up 6 bases, with 12 bases separating them.

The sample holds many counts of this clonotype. DNA of the CDR3: TGCGCCAGCAGCTTGACCTGGGGCGGGCCGGATACGCAGTATTTT. This codes for CASSLTWGGPDTQYF. This chain links TRBV5-1 with TRBJ2-3; D assignment may be TRBD1 or TRBD2 (5 bases each). This CDR3 comprises 15 residues. V was cut by 1 base and J by 6 bases, with 15 bases left in between. CDR1 is SGHRS, CDR2 YFSETQ, per germline.